Described below is a single T cell receptor beta chain sequence and its context. Its target is not known. The record originates from a study of cytomegalovirus exposure and HLA in healthy donors. V was trimmed by 4 bases and J by 4 bases, leaving 11 bases between them. This CDR3 region has 14 residues. CDR1 is MNHEY and CDR2 is SVGAGI in the germline V gene. Profiled with immunoSEQ multiplex PCR; TCRdb holds only in-frame clones, not every one. In the table there are some 80,000 clones, about 96% of which are singletons. Findings and limits, study-wide: The investigators catalogued 150 to 200 TCR beta chains as cytomegalovirus-associated. Rare TCR sequences dominated, though some public TCRs recurred in many donors.

Sequenced material: PBMCs. This chain uses TRBV6-5 with TRBJ2-1, with D tentatively TRBD2 (6 bases). The receptor was isolated from a woman aged 18-35 years in good health and CMV-seronegative. The CDR3 sequence is CASSFGDSYNEQFF. Written as DNA, the CDR3 is TGTGCCAGCAGTTTCGGGGACTCATACAATGAGCAGTTCTTC.